These T cell receptor beta chains were read from a single sample in a study of cytomegalovirus exposure and HLA in healthy donors. Here immunoSEQ multiplex PCR was the method, and the copy in TCRdb shows in-frame clones only, minus some. The sample records more than 90,000 clones, 75% being singletons. Specimen: PBMCs. The receptors originated from a man aged 50-59 years in good health and CMV-seronegative. Each CDR3 is given with its conserved first and last residue. The D gene is left open where the match is weak. Some rows have no size entry. The others give once, few or many, or a class for an expanded clone.

CASSLQTGSTDTQYF	TGCGCCAGCAGCTTACAAACGGGGAGCACAGATACGCAGTATTTT	TRBV5-1	TRBJ2-3	-	-
CASRERQGTGNTIYF	TGCGCCAGCAGGGAAAGACAGGGGACTGGAAACACCATATATTTT	TRBV5-1	TRBJ1-3	once	TRBD1
CASSLRTDAAGVFNEQFF	TGTGCCAGCAGTTTAAGGACAGATGCAGCGGGAGTTTTCAATGAGCAGTTCTTC	TRBV7-2	TRBJ2-1	-	TRBD2
CASSEPGSSWGYTF	TGTGCCAGCAGTGAACCCGGGTCTTCTTGGGGCTACACCTTC	TRBV6-1	TRBJ1-2	-	-
CASSSRTGTPFYF	TGTGCCAGCAGCTCCCGAACCGGGACACCCTTCTACTTT	TRBV7-2	TRBJ1-6	-	-
CASDEVRNEQFF	TGTGCCAGCGACGAGGTGAGGAATGAGCAGTTCTTC	TRBV2	TRBJ2-1	-	-
CASSLERGTGITGNTIYF	TGTGCCAGCAGCTTAGAAAGGGGGACAGGAATCACTGGAAACACCATATATTTT	TRBV7-2	TRBJ1-3	-	TRBD1
CASSATGTSGGAYTQYF	TGTGCCAGCAGTGCGACCGGGACTAGCGGGGGGGCTTATACGCAGTATTTT	TRBV9	TRBJ2-3	-	TRBD2
CASSDRGVLTPQHF	TGTGCCAGCAGTGACAGGGGTGTTTTGACGCCCCAGCATTTT	TRBV27	TRBJ1-5	-	TRBD1
CATSGGTYSGNTIYF	TGTGCCACCAGCGGAGGGACTTACTCTGGAAACACCATATATTTT	TRBV15	TRBJ1-3	-	-
CASTSLSNGGTEAFF	TGTGCCAGCACCTCCCTCTCGAACGGAGGCACTGAAGCTTTCTTT	TRBV6-5	TRBJ1-1	few	-
CASSFSGRLTDTQYF	TGTGCCAGCAGCTTTAGCGGGAGGCTCACAGATACGCAGTATTTT	TRBV11-2	TRBJ2-3	few	TRBD2
CASSGLAGLSSYNEQFF	TGTGCCAGTAGTGGACTAGCGGGCCTAAGCTCCTACAATGAGCAGTTCTTC	TRBV19	TRBJ2-1	once	TRBD2
CASSPGAGYNEQFF	TGTGCCAGCAGTCCAGGGGCCGGCTACAATGAGCAGTTCTTC	TRBV6-5	TRBJ2-1	few	-
CAWAGQSSNQPQHF	TGTGCCTGGGCCGGACAGTCTAGCAATCAGCCCCAGCATTTT	TRBV30	TRBJ1-5	-	-
CASSKQGAGEKLFF	TGTGCCAGCAGTAAACAGGGGGCGGGTGAAAAACTGTTTTTT	TRBV25-1	TRBJ1-4	few	TRBD1
CASSLGAGRETQYF	TGCGCCAGCAGCTTGGGAGCAGGCAGGGAGACCCAGTACTTC	TRBV5-1	TRBJ2-5	-	-
CAWSTRQGAGTQYF	TGTGCCTGGAGTACACGGCAGGGGGCCGGGACCCAGTACTTC	TRBV30	TRBJ2-5	-	TRBD1